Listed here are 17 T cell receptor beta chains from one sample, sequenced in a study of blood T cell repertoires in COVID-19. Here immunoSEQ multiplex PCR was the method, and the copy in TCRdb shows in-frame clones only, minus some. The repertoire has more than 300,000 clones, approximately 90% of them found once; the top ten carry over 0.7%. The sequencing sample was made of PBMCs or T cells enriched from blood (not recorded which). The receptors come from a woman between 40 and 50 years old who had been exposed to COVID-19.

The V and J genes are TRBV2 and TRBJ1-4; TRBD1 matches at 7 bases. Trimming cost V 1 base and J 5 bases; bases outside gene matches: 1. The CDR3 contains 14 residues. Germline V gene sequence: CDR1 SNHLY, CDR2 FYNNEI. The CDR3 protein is CASSEGGGNEKLFF. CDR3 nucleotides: TGTGCCAGCAGTGAAGGAGGGGGCAATGAAAAACTGTTTTTT.

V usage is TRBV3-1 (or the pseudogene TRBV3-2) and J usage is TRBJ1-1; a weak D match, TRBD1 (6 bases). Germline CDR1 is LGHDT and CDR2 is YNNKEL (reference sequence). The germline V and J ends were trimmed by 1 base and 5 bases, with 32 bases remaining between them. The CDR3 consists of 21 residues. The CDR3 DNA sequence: TGTGCCAGCAGCCAAGTGACCATTCCAGGGTGGGGGCGTGTGCTGGGGACTGAAGCTTTCTTT. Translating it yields CASSQVTIPGWGRVLGTEAFF.

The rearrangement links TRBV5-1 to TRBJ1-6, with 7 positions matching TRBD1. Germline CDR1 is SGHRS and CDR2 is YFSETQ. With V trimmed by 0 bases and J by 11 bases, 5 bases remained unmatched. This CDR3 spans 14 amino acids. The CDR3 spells CASSLDLQGTPLHF. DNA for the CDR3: TGCGCCAGCAGCTTGGACCTACAGGGGACACCCCTCCACTTT.

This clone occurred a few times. The CDR3 loop is CASSQDRGGRSGYTF. CDR3 coding DNA: TGCGCCAGCAGCCAAGATAGGGGAGGGAGAAGTGGCTACACCTTC. The chain is built from TRBV4-1 and TRBJ1-2, with a tentative D call TRBD1 (5 bases). CDR3 length equals 15 residues. V was shortened by 0 bases and J by 7 bases, with 15 bases between the two germline ends. CDR1 MGHRA and CDR2 YSYEKL come from the germline V gene.

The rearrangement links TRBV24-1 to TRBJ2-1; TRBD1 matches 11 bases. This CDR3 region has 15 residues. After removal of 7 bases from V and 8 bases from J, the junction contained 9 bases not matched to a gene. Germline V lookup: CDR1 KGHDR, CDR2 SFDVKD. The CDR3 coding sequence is TGTGCCACCAGAGCCTGGACAGGGGGCGTTTATGAGCAGTTCTTC. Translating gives CATRAWTGGVYEQFF.

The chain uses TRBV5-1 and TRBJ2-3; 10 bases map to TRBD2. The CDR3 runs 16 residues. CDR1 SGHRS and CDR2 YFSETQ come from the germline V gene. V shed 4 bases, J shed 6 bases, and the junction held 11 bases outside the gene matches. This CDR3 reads CASSQRSGGARDTQYF. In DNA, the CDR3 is TGCGCCAGCAGCCAGCGGAGCGGGGGGGCCCGGGATACGCAGTATTTT.

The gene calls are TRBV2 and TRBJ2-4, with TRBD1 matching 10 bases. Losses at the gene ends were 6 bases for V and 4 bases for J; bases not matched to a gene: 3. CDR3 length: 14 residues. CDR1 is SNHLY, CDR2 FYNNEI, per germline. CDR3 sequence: CASSQGQGKNIQYF. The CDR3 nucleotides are TGTGCCAGCAGCCAGGGACAGGGGAAAAACATTCAGTACTTC.

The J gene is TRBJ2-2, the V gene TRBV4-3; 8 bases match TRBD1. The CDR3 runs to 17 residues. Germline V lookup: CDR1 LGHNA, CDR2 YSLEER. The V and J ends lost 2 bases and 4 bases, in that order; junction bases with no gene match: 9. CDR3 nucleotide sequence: TGCGCCAGCAGCCAACAGGCCAGGGGGCTCGGCACCGGGGAGCTGTTTTTT. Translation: CASSQQARGLGTGELFF.

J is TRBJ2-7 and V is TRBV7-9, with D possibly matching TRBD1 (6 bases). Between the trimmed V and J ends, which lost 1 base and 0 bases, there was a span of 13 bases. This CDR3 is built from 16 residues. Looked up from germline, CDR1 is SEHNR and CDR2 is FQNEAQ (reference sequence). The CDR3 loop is CASSLEKDRSSYEQYF. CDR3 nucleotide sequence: TGTGCCAGCAGCTTAGAAAAGGACAGAAGCTCCTACGAGCAGTACTTC.

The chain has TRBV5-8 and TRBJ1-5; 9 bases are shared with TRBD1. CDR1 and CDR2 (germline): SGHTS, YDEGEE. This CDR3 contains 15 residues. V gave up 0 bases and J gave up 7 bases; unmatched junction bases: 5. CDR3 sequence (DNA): TGTGCCAGCAGCTTGGAGGGACAGGGAAACCAGCCCCAGCATTTT. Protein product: CASSLEGQGNQPQHF. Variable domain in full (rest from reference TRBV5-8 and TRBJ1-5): EAGVTQSPTHLIKTRGQQATLRCSPISGHTSVYWYQQALGLGLQFLLWYDEGEERNRGNFPPRFSGRQFPNYSSELNVNALELEDSALYLCASSLEGQGNQPQHFGDGTRLSIL.

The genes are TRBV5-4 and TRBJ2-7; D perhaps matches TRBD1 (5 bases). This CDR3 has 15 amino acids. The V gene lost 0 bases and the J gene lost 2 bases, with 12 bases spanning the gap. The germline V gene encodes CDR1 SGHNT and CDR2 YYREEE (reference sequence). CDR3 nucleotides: TGTGCCAGCAGCTTGGCCCCCGGACAAGCCTACGAGCAGTACTTC. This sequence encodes CASSLAPGQAYEQYF.

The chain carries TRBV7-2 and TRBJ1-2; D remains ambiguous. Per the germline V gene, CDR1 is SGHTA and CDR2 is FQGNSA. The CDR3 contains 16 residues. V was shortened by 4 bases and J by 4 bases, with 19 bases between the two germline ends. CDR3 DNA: TGTGCCAGCAGCTCCCAACGGGGAGCGAGGTCCTATGGCTACACCTTC. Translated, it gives CASSSQRGARSYGYTF.

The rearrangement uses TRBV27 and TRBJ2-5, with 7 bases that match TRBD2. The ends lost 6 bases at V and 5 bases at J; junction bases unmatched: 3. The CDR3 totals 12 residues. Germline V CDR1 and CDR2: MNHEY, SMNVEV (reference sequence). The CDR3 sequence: CASSPGRETQYF. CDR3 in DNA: TGTGCCAGCAGCCCCGGGAGGGAGACCCAGTACTTC.

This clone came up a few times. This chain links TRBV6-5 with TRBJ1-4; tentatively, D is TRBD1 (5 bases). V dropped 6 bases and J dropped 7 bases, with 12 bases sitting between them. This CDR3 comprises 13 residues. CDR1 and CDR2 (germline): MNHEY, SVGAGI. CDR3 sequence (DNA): TGTGCCAGCAGCAGACCGGGGGGTGAAAAACTGTTTTTT. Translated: CASSRPGGEKLFF.

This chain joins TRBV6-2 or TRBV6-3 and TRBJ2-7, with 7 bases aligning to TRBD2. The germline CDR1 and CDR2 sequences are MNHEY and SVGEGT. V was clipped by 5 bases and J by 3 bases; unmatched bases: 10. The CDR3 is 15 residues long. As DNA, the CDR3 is TGTGCCAGCAGTAACTTATCGGGGGGACTCTACGAGCAGTACTTC. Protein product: CASSNLSGGLYEQYF.

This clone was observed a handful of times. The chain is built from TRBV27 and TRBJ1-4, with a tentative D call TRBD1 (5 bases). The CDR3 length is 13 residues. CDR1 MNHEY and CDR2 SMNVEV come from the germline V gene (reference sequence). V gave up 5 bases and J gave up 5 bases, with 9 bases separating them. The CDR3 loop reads CASSLRQNEKLFF. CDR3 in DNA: TGTGCCAGCAGTCTGAGACAGAATGAAAAACTGTTTTTT. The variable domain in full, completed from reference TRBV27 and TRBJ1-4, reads EAQVTQNPRYLITVTGKKLTVTCSQNMNHEYMSWYRQDPGLGLRQIYYSMNVEVTDKGDVPEGYKVSRKEKRNFPLILESPSPNQTSLYFCASSLRQNEKLFFGSGTQLSVL.

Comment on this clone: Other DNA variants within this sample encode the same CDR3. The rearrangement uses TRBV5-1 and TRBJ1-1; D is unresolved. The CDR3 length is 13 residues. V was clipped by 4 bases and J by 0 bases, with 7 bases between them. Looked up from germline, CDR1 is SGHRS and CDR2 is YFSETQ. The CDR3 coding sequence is TGCGCCAGCAGCCTCTCAGTGAACACTGAAGCTTTCTTT. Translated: CASSLSVNTEAFF.